Shown below are 6 T cell receptor beta chains from a single sample sequenced in a study of OX40 agonist ivuxolimab in advanced cancers. The repertoire was sequenced with immunoSEQ multiplex PCR; TCRdb's copy has only in-frame clones and lacks some. Of about 83,000 clones in the sample, under 95% were seen once. The specimen comprised CD4+ or CD8+ T cells sorted from blood, sampled in a trial of the OX40 agonist ivuxolimab. The receptors stem from an adult with an advanced solid tumor such as melanoma, head and neck, liver or kidney cancer.

The chain has TRBV7-9 and TRBJ1-4; D not certain. CDR3 length: 14 residues. Germline lookup yields CDR1 SEHNR and CDR2 FQNEAQ (reference sequence). With 8 bases removed from V and 8 bases from J, the gap between germline ends came to 18 bases. This chain's CDR3 is CASVFTGRREKLFF. In DNA, the CDR3 is TGTGCCAGCGTTTTTACCGGGCGACGGGAAAAACTGTTTTTT.

This clone was detected only once. This chain connects TRBV7-6 to TRBJ2-1; 10 nucleotides align to TRBD2. This CDR3 has 14 residues. Losses at the gene ends were 5 bases for V and 7 bases for J; bases not matched to a gene: 5. Germline assignment: CDR1 SGHVS and CDR2 FNYEAQ. CDR3 sequence (DNA): TGTGCCAGCAGCCTTAGCGGGGGGTGGAATGAGCAGTTCTTC. This encodes CASSLSGGWNEQFF.

This clone showed up just once. The chain couples TRBV27 to TRBJ2-3, with D possibly being TRBD1 or TRBD2 (5 bases each). Per the germline V gene, CDR1 is MNHEY and CDR2 is SMNVEV (reference sequence). V was trimmed by 6 bases and J by 0 bases, leaving 19 bases between them. This CDR3 spans 17 amino acids. CDR3 sequence: CASRPRGGRTSTDTQYF. In DNA, the CDR3 is TGTGCCAGCAGACCCCGGGGCGGGCGAACTAGCACAGATACGCAGTATTTT.

The V gene is TRBV7-8, the J gene TRBJ2-1; the match to TRBD2 covers 12 bases. The CDR3 is made up of 17 amino acids. V shed 2 bases and J 2 bases; nucleotides not matched to a gene: 4. Germline CDR1 reads SGHVS; CDR2 reads FQNEAQ. The CDR3 DNA reads as TGTGCCAGCAGCTTACTAGCGGGGGGGGCCGCCTACAATGAGCAGTTCTTC. Amino acids: CASSLLAGGAAYNEQFF.

In its sample, this clone was seen once. V is TRBV6-1 and J is TRBJ1-1; TRBD1 agrees at 10 bases. Germline V gene lookup returns CDR1 MNHNS and CDR2 SASEGT. The CDR3 covers 15 residues. V gave up 4 bases and J gave up 10 bases; unmatched junction bases: 12. CDR3 coding DNA: TGTGCCAGCAGTGTGGACAGGGGGGCTGGTTCGGGAGCTTTCTTT. This sequence encodes CASSVDRGAGSGAFF.

The chain links TRBV28 to TRBJ1-3; 7 nucleotides line up with TRBD1. With V trimmed by 5 bases and J by 5 bases, 3 bases remained unmatched. The CDR3 runs to 13 residues. The germline gives CDR1 MDHEN, CDR2 SYDVKM. CDR3 amino acids: CASSGDSRNTIYF. For the CDR3, the DNA is TGTGCCAGCAGTGGGGACAGCCGAAACACCATATATTTT.